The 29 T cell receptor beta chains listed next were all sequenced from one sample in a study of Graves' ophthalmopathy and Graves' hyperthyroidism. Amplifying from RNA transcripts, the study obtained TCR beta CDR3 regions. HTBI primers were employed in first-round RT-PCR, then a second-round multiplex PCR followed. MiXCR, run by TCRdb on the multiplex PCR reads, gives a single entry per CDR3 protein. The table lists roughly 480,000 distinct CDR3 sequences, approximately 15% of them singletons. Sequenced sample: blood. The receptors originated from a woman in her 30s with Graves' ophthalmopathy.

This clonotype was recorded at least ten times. The CDR3 sequence: CASSLLTGVRETQYF. In DNA form, the CDR3 reads TGTGCCAGCAGTTTACTTACAGGGGTTCGGGAGACCCAGTACTTC. The rearrangement joins TRBV28 to TRBJ2-5; 7 nucleotides match TRBD1. The germline V gene encodes CDR1 MDHEN and CDR2 SYDVKM. This CDR3 spans 15 amino acids. The trim removed 2 bases at V and 5 bases at J, leaving 8 bases unmatched.

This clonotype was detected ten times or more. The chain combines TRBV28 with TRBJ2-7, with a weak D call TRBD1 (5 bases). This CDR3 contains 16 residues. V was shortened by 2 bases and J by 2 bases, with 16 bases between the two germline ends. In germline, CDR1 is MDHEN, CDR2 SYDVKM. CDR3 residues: CASSLRQGPAPYEQYF. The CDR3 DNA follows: TGTGCCAGCAGTTTAAGGCAGGGTCCCGCTCCCTACGAGCAGTACTTC.

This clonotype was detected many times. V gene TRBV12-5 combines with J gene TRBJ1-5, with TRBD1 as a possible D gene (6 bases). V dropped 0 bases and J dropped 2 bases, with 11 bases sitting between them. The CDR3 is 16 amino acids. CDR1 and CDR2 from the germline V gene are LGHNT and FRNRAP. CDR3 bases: TGTGCTAGTGGTTTGGTAGGGGGGCAACGCAATCAGCCCCAGCATTTT. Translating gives CASGLVGGQRNQPQHF.

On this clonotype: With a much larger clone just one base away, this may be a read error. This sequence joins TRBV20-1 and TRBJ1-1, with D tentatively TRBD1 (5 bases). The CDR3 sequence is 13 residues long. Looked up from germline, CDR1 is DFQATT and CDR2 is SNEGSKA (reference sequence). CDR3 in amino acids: CSAKGERNTEACF. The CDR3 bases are TGCAGTGCAAAAGGGGAGAGGAACACTGAAGCTTGCTTT.

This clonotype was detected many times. CDR3 DNA sequence: TGTGCCAGCAGCACCGGACAGGGGGGCAAAAACATTCAGTACTTC. It codes for CASSTGQGGKNIQYF. The chain employs TRBV7-3 and TRBJ2-4; 10 nucleotides agree with TRBD1. The V segment lost 5 bases and the J segment 3 bases; nucleotides outside the gene matches: 4. CDR3 length: 15 residues. In germline, CDR1 is SGHTA, CDR2 FQGTGA. The complete variable domain, with remaining parts taken from reference TRBV7-3 and TRBJ2-4, reads GAGVSQTPSNKVTEKGKYVELRCDPISGHTALYWYRQSLGQGPEFLIYFQGTGAADDSGLPNDRFFAVRPEGSVSTLKIQRTERGDSAVYLCASSTGQGGKNIQYFGAGTRLSVL.

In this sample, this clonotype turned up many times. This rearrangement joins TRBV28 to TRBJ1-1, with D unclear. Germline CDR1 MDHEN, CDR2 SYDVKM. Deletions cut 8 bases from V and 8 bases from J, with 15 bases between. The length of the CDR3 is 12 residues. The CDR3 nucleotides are TGTGCCAGCGTCCTCTTGGGGAGAGAAGCTTTCTTT. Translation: CASVLLGREAFF.

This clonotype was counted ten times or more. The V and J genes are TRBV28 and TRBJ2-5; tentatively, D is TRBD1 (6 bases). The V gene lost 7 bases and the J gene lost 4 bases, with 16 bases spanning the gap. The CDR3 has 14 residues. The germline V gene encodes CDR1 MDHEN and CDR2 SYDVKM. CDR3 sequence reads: CASINDRIGETQYF. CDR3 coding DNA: TGTGCCAGCATTAACGACAGGATTGGAGAGACCCAGTACTTC. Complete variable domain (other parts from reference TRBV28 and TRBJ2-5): DVKVTQSSRYLVKRTGEKVFLECVQDMDHENMFWYRQDPGLGLRLIYFSYDVKMKEKGDIPEGYSVSREKKERFSLILESASTNQTSMYLCASINDRIGETQYFGPGTRLLVL.

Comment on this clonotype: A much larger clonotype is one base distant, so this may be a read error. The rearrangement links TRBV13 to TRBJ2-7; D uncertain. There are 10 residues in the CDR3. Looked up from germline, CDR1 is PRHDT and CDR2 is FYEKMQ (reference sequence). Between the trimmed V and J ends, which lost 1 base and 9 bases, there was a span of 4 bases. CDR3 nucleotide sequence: TGTGCCAGCAGCTTAGAAGGGCAGTACTTC. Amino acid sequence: CASSLEGQYF.

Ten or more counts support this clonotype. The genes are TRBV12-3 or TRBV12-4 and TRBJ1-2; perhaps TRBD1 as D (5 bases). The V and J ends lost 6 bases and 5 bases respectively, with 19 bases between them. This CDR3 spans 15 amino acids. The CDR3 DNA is TGTGCCAGCAGACACTCCGGGACGGAGAGTTATGGCTACACCTTC. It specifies CASRHSGTESYGYTF.

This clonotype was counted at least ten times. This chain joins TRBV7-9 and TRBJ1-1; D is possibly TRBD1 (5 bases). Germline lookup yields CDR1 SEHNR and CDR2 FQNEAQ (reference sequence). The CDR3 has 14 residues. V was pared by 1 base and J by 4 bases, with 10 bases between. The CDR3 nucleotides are TGTGCCAGCAGCTTAGGCCTTGGGGGCACTGAAGCTTTCTTT. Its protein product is CASSLGLGGTEAFF.

The CDR3: CASSWDGARSSPLHF. The CDR3 DNA is TGTGCCAGCAGCTGGGATGGGGCCCGTAGTTCACCCCTCCACTTT. This chain links TRBV12-3 or TRBV12-4 with TRBJ1-6, with D perhaps TRBD1 (5 bases). Trimming stripped 6 bases from V and 9 bases from J, with 18 bases between. CDR3 length: 15 amino acids.

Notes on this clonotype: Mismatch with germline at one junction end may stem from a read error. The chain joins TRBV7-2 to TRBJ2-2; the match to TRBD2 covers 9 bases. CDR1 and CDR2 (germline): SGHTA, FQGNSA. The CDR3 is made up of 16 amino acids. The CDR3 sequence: CASSLAGTSNTGELLF. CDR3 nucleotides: TGTGCCAGCAGCTTAGCCGGGACTAGCAACACCGGGGAGCTGTTGTTT.

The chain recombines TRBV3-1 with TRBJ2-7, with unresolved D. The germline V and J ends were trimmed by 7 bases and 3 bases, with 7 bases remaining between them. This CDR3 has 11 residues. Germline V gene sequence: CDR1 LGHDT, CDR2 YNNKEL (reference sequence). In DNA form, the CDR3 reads TGTGCCAGCACAATGGGCTACGAGCAGTACTTC. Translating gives CASTMGYEQYF.

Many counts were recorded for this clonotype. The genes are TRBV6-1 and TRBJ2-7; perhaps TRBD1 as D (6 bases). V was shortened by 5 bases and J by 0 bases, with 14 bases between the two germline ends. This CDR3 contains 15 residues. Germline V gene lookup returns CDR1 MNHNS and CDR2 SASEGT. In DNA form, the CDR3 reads TGTGCCAGCAGTCTAAGACAGGAACTCTCCTACGAGCAGTACTTC. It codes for CASSLRQELSYEQYF.

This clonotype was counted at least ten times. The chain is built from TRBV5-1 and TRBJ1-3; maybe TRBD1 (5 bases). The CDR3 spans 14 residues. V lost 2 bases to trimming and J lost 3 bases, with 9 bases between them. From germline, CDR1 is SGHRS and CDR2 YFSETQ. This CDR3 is CASSFQGFGNTIYF. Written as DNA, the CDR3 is TGCGCCAGCAGCTTCCAGGGTTTTGGAAACACCATATATTTT.

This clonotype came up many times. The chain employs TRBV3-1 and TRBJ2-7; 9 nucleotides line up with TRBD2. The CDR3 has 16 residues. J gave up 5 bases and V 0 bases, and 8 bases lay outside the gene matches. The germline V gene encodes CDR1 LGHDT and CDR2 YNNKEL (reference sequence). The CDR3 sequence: CASSQERLAGRNEQYF. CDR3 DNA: TGTGCCAGCAGCCAAGAAAGGCTAGCGGGAAGGAACGAGCAGTACTTC.

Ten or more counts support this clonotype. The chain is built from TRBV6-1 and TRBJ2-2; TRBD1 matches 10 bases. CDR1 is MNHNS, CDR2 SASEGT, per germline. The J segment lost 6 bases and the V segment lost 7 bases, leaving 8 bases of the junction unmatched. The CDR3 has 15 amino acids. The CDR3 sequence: CASKPGTGVPGELFF. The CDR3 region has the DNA TGTGCCAGCAAGCCCGGGACAGGGGTCCCCGGGGAGCTGTTTTTT.

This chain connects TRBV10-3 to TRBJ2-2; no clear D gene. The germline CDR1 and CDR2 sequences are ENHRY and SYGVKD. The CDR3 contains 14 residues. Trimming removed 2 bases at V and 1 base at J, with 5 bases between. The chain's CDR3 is CAISEPQNTGELFF. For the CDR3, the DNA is TGTGCCATCAGTGAGCCCCAGAACACCGGGGAGCTGTTTTTT.

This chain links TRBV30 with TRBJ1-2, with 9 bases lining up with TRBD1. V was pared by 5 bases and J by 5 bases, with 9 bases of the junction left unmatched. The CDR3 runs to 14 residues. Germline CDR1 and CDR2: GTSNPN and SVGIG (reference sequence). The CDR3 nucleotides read TGTGCCTGGTGGACAGGGGACGTCGGATATGGCTACACCTTC. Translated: CAWWTGDVGYGYTF.

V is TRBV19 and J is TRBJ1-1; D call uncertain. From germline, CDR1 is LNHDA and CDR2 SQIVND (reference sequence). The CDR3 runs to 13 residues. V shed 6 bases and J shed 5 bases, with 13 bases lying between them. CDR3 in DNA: TGTGCCAGTAGAGACATCCGGGGAACTGAAGCTTTCTTT. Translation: CASRDIRGTEAFF.

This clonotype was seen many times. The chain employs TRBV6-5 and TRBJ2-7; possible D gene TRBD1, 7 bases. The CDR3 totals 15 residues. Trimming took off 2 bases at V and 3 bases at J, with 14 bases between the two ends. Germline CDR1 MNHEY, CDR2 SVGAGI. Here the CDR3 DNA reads TGTGCCAGCAGTTACCCACGGGGGACAGACTACGAGCAGTACTTC. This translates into CASSYPRGTDYEQYF.

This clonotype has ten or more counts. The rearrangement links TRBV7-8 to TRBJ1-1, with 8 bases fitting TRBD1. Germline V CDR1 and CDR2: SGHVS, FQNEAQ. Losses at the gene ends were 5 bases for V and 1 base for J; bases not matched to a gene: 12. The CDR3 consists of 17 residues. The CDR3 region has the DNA TGTGCCAGCAGCCGTACAGGGCCCGGGACAGGGAACACTGAAGCTTTCTTT. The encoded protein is CASSRTGPGTGNTEAFF.

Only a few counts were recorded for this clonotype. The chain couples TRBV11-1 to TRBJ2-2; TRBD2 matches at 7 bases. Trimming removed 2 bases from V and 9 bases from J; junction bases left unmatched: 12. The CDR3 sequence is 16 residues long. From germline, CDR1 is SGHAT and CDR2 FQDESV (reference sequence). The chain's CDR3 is CASSLLEREDFWELFF. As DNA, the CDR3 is TGTGCCAGCAGCTTATTAGAGCGGGAAGACTTTTGGGAGCTGTTTTTT. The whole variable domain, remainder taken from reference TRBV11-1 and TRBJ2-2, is EAEVAQSPRYKITEKSQAVAFWCDPISGHATLYWYRQILGQGPELLVQFQDESVVDDSQLPKDRFSAERLKGVDSTLKIQPAELGDSAMYLCASSLLEREDFWELFFGEGSRLTVL.

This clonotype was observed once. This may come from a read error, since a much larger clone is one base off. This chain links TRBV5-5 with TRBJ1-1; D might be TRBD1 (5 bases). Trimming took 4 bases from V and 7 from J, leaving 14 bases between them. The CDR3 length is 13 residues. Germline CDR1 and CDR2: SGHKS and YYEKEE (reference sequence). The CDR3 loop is CASSGGAQDEAFF. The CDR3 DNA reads TGTGCCAGCAGCGGGGGAGCCCAGGATGAAGCTTTCTTT.

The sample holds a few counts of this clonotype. The CDR3 nucleotides read TGCAGCGTTGAAGATGTAGCAGGGAAATCCTACGAGCAGTACTTC. Its translation is CSVEDVAGKSYEQYF. This chain connects TRBV29-1 to TRBJ2-7; tentatively, D is TRBD1 (5 bases). This CDR3 is 15 amino acids long. Germline values: CDR1 SQVTM, CDR2 ANQGSEA. Trimming took off 0 bases at V and 1 base at J, with 13 bases between the two ends.

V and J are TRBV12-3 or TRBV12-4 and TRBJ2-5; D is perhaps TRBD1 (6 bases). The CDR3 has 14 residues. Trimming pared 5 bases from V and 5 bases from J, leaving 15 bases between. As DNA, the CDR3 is TGTGCCAGCAGTAAACAGGGTTTGGAGGAGACCCAGTACTTC. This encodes CASSKQGLEETQYF.

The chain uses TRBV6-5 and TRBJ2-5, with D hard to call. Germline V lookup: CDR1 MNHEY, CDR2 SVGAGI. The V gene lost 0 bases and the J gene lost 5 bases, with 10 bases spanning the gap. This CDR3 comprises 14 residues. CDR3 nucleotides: TGTGCCAGCAGTTACTCGATGGAAGTCGAGACCCAGTACTTC. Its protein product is CASSYSMEVETQYF.

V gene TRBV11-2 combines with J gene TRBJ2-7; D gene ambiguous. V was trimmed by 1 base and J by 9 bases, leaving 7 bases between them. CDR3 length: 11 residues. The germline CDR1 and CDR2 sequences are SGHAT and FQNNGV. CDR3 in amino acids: CASSLGPAQYF. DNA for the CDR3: TGTGCCAGCAGCTTAGGCCCCGCGCAGTACTTC. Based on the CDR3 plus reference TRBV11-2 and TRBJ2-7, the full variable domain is EAGVAQSPRYKIIEKRQSVAFWCNPISGHATLYWYQQILGQGPKLLIQFQNNGVVDDSQLPKDRFSAERLKGVDSTLKIQPAKLEDSAVYLCASSLGPAQYFGPGTRLTVT.

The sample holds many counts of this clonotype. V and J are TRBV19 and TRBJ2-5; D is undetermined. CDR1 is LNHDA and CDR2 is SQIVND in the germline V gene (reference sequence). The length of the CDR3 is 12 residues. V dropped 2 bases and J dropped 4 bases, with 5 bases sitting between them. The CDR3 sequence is CASSIIGETQYF. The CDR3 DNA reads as TGTGCCAGTAGTATAATAGGAGAGACCCAGTACTTC.